Shown below are 27 T cell receptor beta chains from a single sample sequenced in a study of blood T cell repertoires in COVID-19. Assay used: immunoSEQ multiplex PCR; TCRdb lists only in-frame clones, some missing. The table records about 430,000 clones, approximately 90% of them present only once. The sequencing input was PBMCs or T cells enriched from blood (not recorded which). All receptors derive from a woman between 18 and 30 years old who had been exposed to COVID-19.

V and J are TRBV7-6 and TRBJ1-1, with D uncertain. V was pared by 2 bases and J by 1 base, with 11 bases between. CDR1 is SGHVS, CDR2 FNYEAQ, per germline. The CDR3 extends over 15 amino acids. CDR3 residues: CASSLRRDSNTEAFF. CDR3 coding DNA: TGTGCCAGCAGCTTAAGGCGAGACTCGAACACTGAAGCTTTCTTT.

Details on this clone: The same CDR3 also results from other DNA sequences found in this sample. The gene calls are TRBV18 and TRBJ2-3; TRBD1 matches 8 bases. Germline lookup yields CDR1 KGHSH and CDR2 LQKENI. Trimming at V came to 6 bases and at J to 2 bases, leaving 4 bases not matched to a gene. The CDR3 has 14 residues. CDR3 nucleotides: TGTGCCAGCTCGCGGGGACAGGACACAGATACGCAGTATTTT. The encoded protein is CASSRGQDTDTQYF.

The rearrangement uses TRBV5-3 and TRBJ1-5; D not resolved. TRBV5-3 is identified as an open reading frame with a role that is uncertain. V was shortened by 7 bases and J by 2 bases, with 19 bases between the two germline ends. The CDR3 covers 16 residues. CDR3 region: CARYIVQPSRNQPQHF. CDR3 bases: TGTGCCAGATATATAGTACAGCCTAGCCGCAATCAGCCCCAGCATTTT.

This chain uses TRBV28 with TRBJ1-2; 8 bases agree with TRBD1. The ends lost 6 bases at V and 7 bases at J; junction bases unmatched: 10. Germline loops: CDR1 MDHEN, CDR2 SYDVKM. The CDR3 sequence is 14 residues long. CDR3 loop: CASRHTTGVVGYTF. As DNA, the CDR3 is TGTGCCAGCAGACACACGACAGGGGTCGTTGGCTACACCTTC.

A single count supports this clone. The V and J genes are TRBV7-2 and TRBJ2-3; no clear D. The germline gives CDR1 SGHTA, CDR2 FQGNSA. The CDR3 extends over 12 amino acids. V lost 5 bases to trimming and J lost 6 bases, with 9 bases between them. The CDR3 loop reads CASSPVVDTQYF. The CDR3, as DNA: TGTGCCAGCAGCCCAGTCGTGGATACGCAGTATTTT.

This chain links TRBV5-1 with TRBJ2-7; 16 positions match TRBD2. V lost 4 bases to trimming and J lost 0 bases; unmatched junction nucleotides: 7. The CDR3 is 18 residues long. CDR1 SGHRS and CDR2 YFSETQ come from the germline V gene. CDR3 nucleotides: TGCGCCAGCAGCCCGGGACTAGCGGGGGGGATGGACTCCTACGAGCAGTACTTC. It codes for CASSPGLAGGMDSYEQYF.

J is TRBJ1-5 and V is TRBV12-3 or TRBV12-4; maybe TRBD1 (5 bases). This CDR3 region has 12 residues. V gave up 8 bases and J gave up 6 bases, with 11 bases separating them. The CDR3, as DNA: TGTGCCAGCCAACCGGGGGGTCAGCCCCAGCATTTT. It yields the protein CASQPGGQPQHF.

This clone occurred once. The chain recombines TRBV6-5 with TRBJ2-5, with TRBD2 identical over 10 bases. Germline V gives CDR1 MNHEY, CDR2 SVGAGI. The junction had 7 bases not matched to a gene; V was cut back by 7 bases and J by 2 bases. This CDR3 has 15 residues. CDR3 protein: CASTPRLAGQETQYF. CDR3 nucleotide sequence: TGTGCCAGCACTCCCCGACTAGCGGGTCAAGAGACCCAGTACTTC.

The chain has TRBV5-1 and TRBJ2-7, with D uncertain. Trimming cost V 0 bases and J 0 bases, with 7 bases left between them. This CDR3 region has 14 residues. Germline V lookup: CDR1 SGHRS, CDR2 YFSETQ. The CDR3 nucleotides are TGCGCCAGCAGCTTGGGGTACAGCTCCTACGAGCAGTACTTC. Amino acid sequence: CASSLGYSSYEQYF.

The chain is built from TRBV25-1 and TRBJ2-1; 10 positions match TRBD1. This CDR3 is 14 amino acids long. With V trimmed by 4 bases and J by 7 bases, 4 bases remained unmatched. The germline V gene encodes CDR1 MGHDK and CDR2 SYGVNS. As DNA, the CDR3 is TGTGCCAGCAGTGCGGGACAGGGGAAGAATGAGCAGTTCTTC. This gives the protein CASSAGQGKNEQFF. Supplemented by reference TRBV25-1 and TRBJ2-1, the full variable domain reads EADIYQTPRYLVIGTGKKITLECSQTMGHDKMYWYQQDPGMELHLIHYSYGVNSTEKGDLSSESTVSRIRTEHFPLTLESARPSHTSQYLCASSAGQGKNEQFFGPGTRLTVL.

CDR3 amino acids: CASRTGQVNTGELFF. CDR3 DNA: TGTGCCAGCAGGACCGGACAGGTTAACACCGGGGAGCTGTTTTTT. The rearrangement uses TRBV7-9 and TRBJ2-2; the match to TRBD1 covers 7 bases. Germline values: CDR1 SEHNR, CDR2 FQNEAQ (reference sequence). The CDR3 is 15 amino acids. With V trimmed by 6 bases and J by 2 bases, 6 bases remained unmatched.

The V and J genes are TRBV28 and TRBJ1-5; 7 bases are a match to TRBD1. The CDR3 is 14 residues long. V gave up 5 bases and J gave up 7 bases; unmatched junction bases: 8. The germline V gene has CDR1 MDHEN and CDR2 SYDVKM. In DNA form, the CDR3 reads TGTGCCAGCAGTCGACAGGGTTTTAGACAGCCCCAGCATTTT. It codes for CASSRQGFRQPQHF.

The DNA of the CDR3 is TGTGCCAGTAGTGTGGACAGGGGTAACGAAAAACTGTTTTTT. Its protein is CASSVDRGNEKLFF. This chain joins TRBV19 and TRBJ1-4, with 9 bases identical to TRBD1. Trimming at V came to 5 bases and at J to 8 bases, leaving 6 bases not matched to a gene. Germline CDR1 reads LNHDA; CDR2 reads SQIVND (reference sequence). The CDR3 has 14 amino acids.

The chain links TRBV5-5 to TRBJ1-1; 9 nucleotides align to TRBD1. The length of the CDR3 is 14 residues. The V segment lost 3 bases and the J segment 10 bases; nucleotides outside the gene matches: 10. Germline lookup yields CDR1 SGHKS and CDR2 YYEKEE (reference sequence). The CDR3 nucleotides read TGTGCCAGCAGCTCCGGGACAGGGACATTGACAGCTTTCTTT. Translation gives CASSSGTGTLTAFF.

This clone has only one observation. The chain recombines TRBV4-1 with TRBJ2-5; TRBD2 is a possible D gene (6 bases). Germline V gene data show CDR1 as MGHRA and CDR2 as YSYEKL. V lost 3 bases to trimming and J lost 2 bases, with 13 bases between them. The CDR3 totals 15 residues. The CDR3 spells CASSQPGTVQETQYF. The CDR3 bases are TGCGCCAGCAGCCAGCCTGGGACTGTTCAAGAGACCCAGTACTTC.

The chain joins TRBV11-2 to TRBJ2-3; D remains unclear. CDR3 length: 12 amino acids. Trimming pared 1 base from V and 6 bases from J, leaving 5 bases between. Germline CDR1 is SGHAT and CDR2 is FQNNGV. The CDR3 coding sequence is TGTGCCAGCAGCTTAGCTCCGGATACGCAGTATTTT. It translates to CASSLAPDTQYF.

This clone appeared once. The rearrangement uses TRBV10-3 and TRBJ2-7, with 12 bases lining up with TRBD1. Germline CDR1 reads ENHRY; CDR2 reads SYGVKD. Trimming cost V 9 bases and J 5 bases; bases outside gene matches: 2. The CDR3 runs to 12 residues. The CDR3 nucleotides are TGTGCCATGGGGACAGGGGGCGACGAGCAGTACTTC. Translated, it gives CAMGTGGDEQYF.

This chain links TRBV7-3 with TRBJ2-3, with 9 bases fitting TRBD2. The germline V gene encodes CDR1 SGHTA and CDR2 FQGTGA. The ends lost 2 bases at V and 5 bases at J; junction bases unmatched: 17. The CDR3 has 19 amino acids. The CDR3 sequence: CASSLGISGGSSVGDTQYF. The DNA for the CDR3 is TGTGCCAGCAGCTTAGGCATTAGCGGGGGTTCCTCGGTTGGAGATACGCAGTATTTT.

V is TRBV13 and J is TRBJ2-7; 7 nucleotides agree with TRBD1. The junction had 4 bases not matched to a gene; V was cut back by 5 bases and J by 0 bases. Germline V gene data show CDR1 as PRHDT and CDR2 as FYEKMQ (reference sequence). The CDR3 loop spans 14 amino acids. The CDR3 sequence: CASSPGDSSYEQYF. CDR3 in DNA: TGTGCCAGCAGCCCCGGGGACAGCTCCTACGAGCAGTACTTC.

The chain employs TRBV18 and TRBJ1-5, with D perhaps TRBD1 (6 bases). The CDR3 contains 16 residues. Trimming took 5 bases from V and 1 from J, leaving 15 bases between them. The germline V gene has CDR1 KGHSH and CDR2 LQKENI. The CDR3 reads CASSKTGRASNQPQHF. Here the CDR3 DNA reads TGTGCCAGCTCAAAGACAGGCAGGGCGAGCAATCAGCCCCAGCATTTT.

V usage is TRBV28 and J usage is TRBJ2-3; the D gene is possibly TRBD1 (5 bases). This CDR3 has 15 amino acids. Trimming pared 7 bases from V and 1 base from J, leaving 15 bases between. The germline V gene encodes CDR1 MDHEN and CDR2 SYDVKM. CDR3 DNA sequence: TGTGCCAGCAAAGGGGCCCTAGGGGGCACAGATACGCAGTATTTT. It specifies CASKGALGGTDTQYF.

In the case of this clone: The germline gene is not matched at one end of the junction; a read error may be the cause. The chain is built from TRBV20-1 and TRBJ2-3, with D hard to call. From germline, CDR1 is DFQATT and CDR2 SNEGSKA (reference sequence). The CDR3 consists of 8 residues. CDR3 sequence: CSAPRSSF. DNA of the CDR3: TGCAGTGCCCCCCGGTCAAGTTTT.

V is TRBV25-1 and J is TRBJ2-2; tentative D call: TRBD1 (5 bases). V lost 1 base and J 0 bases, leaving 9 bases between the germline ends. CDR1 is MGHDK, CDR2 SYGVNS, per germline. The length of the CDR3 is 16 residues. The CDR3 DNA reads as TGTGCCAGCAGTGAATCGGAAGGGGCGAACACCGGGGAGCTGTTTTTT. Amino acid sequence: CASSESEGANTGELFF. Full variable domain (outside the CDR3, taken from reference TRBV25-1 and TRBJ2-2): EADIYQTPRYLVIGTGKKITLECSQTMGHDKMYWYQQDPGMELHLIHYSYGVNSTEKGDLSSESTVSRIRTEHFPLTLESARPSHTSQYLCASSESEGANTGELFFGEGSRLTVL.

This clone was detected once. With a much larger clone just one base away, this may be a read error. This chain joins TRBV10-3 and TRBJ1-5; 9 bases are a match to TRBD1. Germline V gene data show CDR1 as ENHRY and CDR2 as SYGVKD. The CDR3 spans 13 residues. After removal of 5 bases from V and 5 bases from J, the junction contained 1 base not matched to a gene. The CDR3 nucleotides read TGTGCCATCAGTCGGGACAGGGATCAGCCCCAGCATTTT. Protein sequence: CAISRDRDQPQHF.

The genes are TRBV29-1 and TRBJ1-2; D uncertain. There are 11 residues in the CDR3. V lost 4 bases to trimming and J lost 8 bases, with 11 bases between them. Germline CDR1 reads SQVTM; CDR2 reads ANQGSEA. CDR3 region: CSVAPGWGYTF. The CDR3 DNA reads TGCAGCGTTGCCCCCGGTTGGGGCTACACCTTC.

A word on this clone: Other nucleotide sequences from this sample produce the same CDR3. The V gene is TRBV27, the J gene TRBJ2-7, with 7 bases matching TRBD2. The CDR3 extends over 13 amino acids. From germline, CDR1 is MNHEY and CDR2 SMNVEV (reference sequence). V was clipped by 1 base and J by 7 bases; unmatched bases: 4. As DNA, the CDR3 is TGTGCCAGCAGTTTATATGGGGGAGGGGAGCAGTACTTC. This sequence encodes CASSLYGGGEQYF.

The rearrangement links TRBV5-1 to TRBJ2-2, with 7 bases that match TRBD2. With V trimmed by 7 bases and J by 2 bases, 23 bases remained unmatched. The CDR3 extends over 20 amino acids. Germline assignment: CDR1 SGHRS and CDR2 YFSETQ. The CDR3 loop is CASARRDYLSLNSNTGELFF. The CDR3 bases are TGCGCCAGCGCCCGCCGGGACTACTTAAGCCTAAACTCAAACACCGGGGAGCTGTTTTTT.